This T cell receptor beta chain derives from a study of response to subunit inactivated influenza vaccine. Trimming stripped 5 bases from V and 10 bases from J, with 20 bases between. Germline V lookup: CDR1 WNHNN, CDR2 SYGVQD (reference sequence). The CDR3 is 14 residues long. TCRdb passed the RT-PCR reads through MiXCR, listing each CDR3 protein once. The sample has about 800,000 distinct CDR3 sequences; approximately 21% are singletons. Comments on this clonotype: As yet, its antigen is unknown.

Study observations and caveats: Authors proposed each seasonal influenza vaccination draws in few new T cells.

The chain has TRBV10-1 and TRBJ1-1, with D tentatively TRBD1 (6 bases). This TCR was sampled from a man aged 45-60 years who received an inactivated influenza vaccine. This sample comprised PBMCs from blood, obtained more than 4 days after vaccination. DNA for the CDR3: TGCGCCAGCAGTCCGGACAGATCCACGAGGGGAGCTTTCTTT. It translates to CASSPDRSTRGAFF.